This entry describes one T cell receptor (beta chain). Antigen: not known. From germline, CDR1 is SEHNR and CDR2 FQNEAQ (reference sequence). This CDR3 region has 16 residues. By phenotype, naive CD8+ T cells were CD45RO-CCR7+CD27+CD95-. The TRB libraries of cDNA were built by UMI-labeled 5' RACE. TCRdb reprocessed the 5' RACE reads and keeps a single row for each CDR3 protein, giving no DNA. The table lists around 140,000 distinct CDR3 sequences. This sample was taken from a study of CXCR3-negative and CXCR3-positive naive CD8 T cells. General observations from the study: Both of the naive subsets showed about the same high diversity, but memory CD8+ cells had much less. The study found CXCR3 expression partially decreased after cryopreservation and ran most assays on fresh PBMCs.

The source of this sequence is a human donor in good health. Some clones in this sample may be carry-over from other donors' samples. This sequence joins TRBV7-9 and TRBJ1-3. Sequencing was carried out using naive CXCR3- CD8+ T cells from blood. Sample subset: CD45RO-CCR7+CD27+CD95- naive CD8+ T cells lacking CXCR3 (TNR3-). CDR3 in amino acids: CASSATEVSSGNTIYF.